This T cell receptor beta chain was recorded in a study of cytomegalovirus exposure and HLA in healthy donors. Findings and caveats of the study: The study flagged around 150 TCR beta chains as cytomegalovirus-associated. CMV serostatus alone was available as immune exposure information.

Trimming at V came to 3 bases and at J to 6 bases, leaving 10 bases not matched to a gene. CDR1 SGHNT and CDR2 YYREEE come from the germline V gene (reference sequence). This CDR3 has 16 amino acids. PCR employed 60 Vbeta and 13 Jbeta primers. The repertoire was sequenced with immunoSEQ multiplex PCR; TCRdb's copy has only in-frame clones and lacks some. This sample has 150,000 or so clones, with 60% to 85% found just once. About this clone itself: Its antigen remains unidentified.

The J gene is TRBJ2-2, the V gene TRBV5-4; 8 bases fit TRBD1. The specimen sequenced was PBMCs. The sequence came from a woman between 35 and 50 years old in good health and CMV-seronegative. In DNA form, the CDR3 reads TGTGCCAGCAGCTCTCCCTCGACAGGGGAGGCCGGGGAGCTGTTTTTT. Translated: CASSSPSTGEAGELFF.